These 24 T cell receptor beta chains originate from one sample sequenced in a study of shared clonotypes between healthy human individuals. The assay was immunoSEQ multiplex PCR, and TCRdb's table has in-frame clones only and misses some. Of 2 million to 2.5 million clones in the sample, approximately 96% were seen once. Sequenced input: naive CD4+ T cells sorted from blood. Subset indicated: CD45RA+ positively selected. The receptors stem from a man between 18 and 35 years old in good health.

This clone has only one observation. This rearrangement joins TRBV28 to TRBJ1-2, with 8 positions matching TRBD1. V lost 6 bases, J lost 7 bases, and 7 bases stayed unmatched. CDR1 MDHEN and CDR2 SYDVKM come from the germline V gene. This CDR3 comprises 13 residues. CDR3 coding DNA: TGTGCCAGCAGCGACAGGGGTGGAGTTGGCTACACCTTC. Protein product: CASSDRGGVGYTF.

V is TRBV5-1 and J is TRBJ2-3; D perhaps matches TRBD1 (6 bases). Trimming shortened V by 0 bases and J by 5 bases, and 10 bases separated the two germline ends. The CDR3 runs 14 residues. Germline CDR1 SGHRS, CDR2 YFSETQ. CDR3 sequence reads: CASSLGRGRDTQYF. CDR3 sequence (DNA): TGCGCCAGCAGCTTGGGCAGGGGCCGAGATACGCAGTATTTT.

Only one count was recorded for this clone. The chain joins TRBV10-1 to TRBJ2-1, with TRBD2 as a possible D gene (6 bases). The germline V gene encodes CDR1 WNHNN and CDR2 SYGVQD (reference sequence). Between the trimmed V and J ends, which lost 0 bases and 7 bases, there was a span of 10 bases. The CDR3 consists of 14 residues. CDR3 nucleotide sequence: TGCGCCAGCAGTGAGTCCGGGGCGGGGAATGAGCAGTTCTTC. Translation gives CASSESGAGNEQFF.

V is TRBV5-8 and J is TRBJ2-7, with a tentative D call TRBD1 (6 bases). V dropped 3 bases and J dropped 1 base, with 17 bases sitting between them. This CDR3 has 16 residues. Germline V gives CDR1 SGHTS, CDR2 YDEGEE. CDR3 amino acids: CASSSGALGGSYEQYF. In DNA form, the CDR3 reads TGTGCCAGCAGCTCCGGTGCTCTAGGGGGTTCCTACGAGCAGTACTTC.

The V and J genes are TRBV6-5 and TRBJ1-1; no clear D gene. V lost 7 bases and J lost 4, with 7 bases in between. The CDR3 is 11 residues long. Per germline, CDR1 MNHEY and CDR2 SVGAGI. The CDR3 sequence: CASKAGTEAFF. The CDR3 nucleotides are TGTGCCAGCAAAGCGGGCACTGAAGCTTTCTTT.

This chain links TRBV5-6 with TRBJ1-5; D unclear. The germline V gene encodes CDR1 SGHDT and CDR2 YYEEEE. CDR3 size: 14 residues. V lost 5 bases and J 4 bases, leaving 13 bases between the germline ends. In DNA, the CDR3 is TGTGCCAGCAGTTTTGCGGGTGGTAATCAGCCCCAGCATTTT. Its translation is CASSFAGGNQPQHF.

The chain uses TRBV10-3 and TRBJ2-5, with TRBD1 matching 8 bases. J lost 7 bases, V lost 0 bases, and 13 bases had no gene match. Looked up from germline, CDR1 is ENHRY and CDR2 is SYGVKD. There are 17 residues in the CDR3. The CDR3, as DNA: TGTGCCATCAGTGAGTCGACAGGGGTTCGTATTGAGGGGACCCAGTACTTC. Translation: CAISESTGVRIEGTQYF.

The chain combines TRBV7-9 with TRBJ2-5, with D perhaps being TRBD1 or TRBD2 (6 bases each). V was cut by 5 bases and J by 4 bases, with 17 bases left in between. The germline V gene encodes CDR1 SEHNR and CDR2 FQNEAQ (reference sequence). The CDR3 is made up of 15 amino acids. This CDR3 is CASSLNLGGAETQYF. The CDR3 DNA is TGTGCCAGCAGCCTGAACTTGGGGGGCGCAGAGACCCAGTACTTC.

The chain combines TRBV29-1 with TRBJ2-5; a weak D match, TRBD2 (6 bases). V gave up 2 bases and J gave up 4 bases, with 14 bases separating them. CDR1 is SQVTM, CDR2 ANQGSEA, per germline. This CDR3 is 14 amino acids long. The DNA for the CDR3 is TGCAGCGTTGAAAATTGGCAGGGAGGAGAGACCCAGTACTTC. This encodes CSVENWQGGETQYF.

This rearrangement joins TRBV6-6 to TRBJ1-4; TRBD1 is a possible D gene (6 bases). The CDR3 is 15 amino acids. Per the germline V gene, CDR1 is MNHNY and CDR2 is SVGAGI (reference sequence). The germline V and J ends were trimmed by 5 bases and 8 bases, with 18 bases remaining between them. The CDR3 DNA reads TGTGCCAGCAGTCCCCCGGCAGGGGAGAGCGAAAAACTGTTTTTT. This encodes CASSPPAGESEKLFF.

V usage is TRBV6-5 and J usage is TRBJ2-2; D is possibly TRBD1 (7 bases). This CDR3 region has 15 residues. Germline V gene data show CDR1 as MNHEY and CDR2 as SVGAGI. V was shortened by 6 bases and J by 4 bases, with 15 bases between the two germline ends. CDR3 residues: CASSRQGGGTGELFF. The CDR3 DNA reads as TGTGCCAGCAGCCGACAGGGAGGAGGCACCGGGGAGCTGTTTTTT.

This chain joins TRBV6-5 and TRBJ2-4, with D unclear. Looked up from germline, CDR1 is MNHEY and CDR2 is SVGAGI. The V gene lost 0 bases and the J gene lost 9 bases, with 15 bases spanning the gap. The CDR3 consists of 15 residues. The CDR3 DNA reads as TGTGCCAGCAGTTACTCGAATACAGCGAACACCATTCAGTACTTC. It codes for CASSYSNTANTIQYF.

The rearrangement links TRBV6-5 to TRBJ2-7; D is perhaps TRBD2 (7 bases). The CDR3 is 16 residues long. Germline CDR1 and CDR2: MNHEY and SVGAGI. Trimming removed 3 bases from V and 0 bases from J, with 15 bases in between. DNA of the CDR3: TGTGCCAGCAGTTATTCCCAGGGAGGGGGCTCCTACGAGCAGTACTTC. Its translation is CASSYSQGGGSYEQYF.

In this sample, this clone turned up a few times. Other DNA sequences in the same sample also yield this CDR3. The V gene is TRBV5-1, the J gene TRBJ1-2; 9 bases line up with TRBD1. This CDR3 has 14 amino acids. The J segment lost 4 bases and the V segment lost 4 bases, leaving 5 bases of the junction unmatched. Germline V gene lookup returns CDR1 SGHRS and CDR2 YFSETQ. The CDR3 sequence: CASSEGQGGYGYTF. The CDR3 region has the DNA TGCGCCAGCAGCGAGGGACAGGGAGGCTATGGCTACACCTTC.

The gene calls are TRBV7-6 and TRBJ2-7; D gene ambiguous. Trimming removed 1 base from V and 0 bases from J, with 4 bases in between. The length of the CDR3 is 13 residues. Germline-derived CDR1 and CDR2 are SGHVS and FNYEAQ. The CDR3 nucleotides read TGTGCCAGCAGCTTAGACACCTCCTACGAGCAGTACTTC. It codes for CASSLDTSYEQYF.

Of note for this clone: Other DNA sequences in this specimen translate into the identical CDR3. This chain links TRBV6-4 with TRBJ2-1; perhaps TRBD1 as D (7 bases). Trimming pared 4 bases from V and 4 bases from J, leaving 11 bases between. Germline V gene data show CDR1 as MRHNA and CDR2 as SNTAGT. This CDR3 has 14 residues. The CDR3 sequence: CASSVAGGYNEQFF. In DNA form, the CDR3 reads TGTGCCAGCAGTGTTGCAGGGGGGTACAATGAGCAGTTCTTC.

The CDR3 here is CASSKTEAGTEAFF. Written as DNA, the CDR3 is TGTGCCAGCAGCAAAACGGAAGCAGGGACTGAAGCTTTCTTT. The chain links TRBV7-8 to TRBJ1-1; weak D call: TRBD1 (5 bases). Trimming took off 5 bases at V and 5 bases at J, with 15 bases between the two ends. Germline values: CDR1 SGHVS, CDR2 FQNEAQ. The CDR3 has 14 residues.

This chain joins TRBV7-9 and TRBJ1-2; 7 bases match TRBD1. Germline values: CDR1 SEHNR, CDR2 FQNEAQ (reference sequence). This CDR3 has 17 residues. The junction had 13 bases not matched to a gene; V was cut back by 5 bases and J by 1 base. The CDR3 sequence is CASSPLRDSWSNYGYTF. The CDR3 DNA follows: TGTGCCAGCAGCCCCTTACGGGACAGTTGGAGTAACTATGGCTACACCTTC.

The CDR3, as DNA: TGTGCCAGCAGTGTTCTATTGGGGAATTCACCCCTCCACTTT. Protein product: CASSVLLGNSPLHF. V usage is TRBV6-5 and J usage is TRBJ1-6; D remains ambiguous. Trimming cost V 5 bases and J 7 bases, with 12 bases left between them. The germline V gene encodes CDR1 MNHEY and CDR2 SVGAGI. This CDR3 has 14 amino acids.

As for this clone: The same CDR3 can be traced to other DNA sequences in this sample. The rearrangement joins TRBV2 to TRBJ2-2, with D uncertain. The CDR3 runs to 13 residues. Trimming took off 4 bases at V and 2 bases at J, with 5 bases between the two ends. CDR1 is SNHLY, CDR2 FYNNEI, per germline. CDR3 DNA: TGTGCCAGCAGTGGACAAAACACCGGGGAGCTGTTTTTT. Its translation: CASSGQNTGELFF. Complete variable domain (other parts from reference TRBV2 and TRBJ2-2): EPEVTQTPSHQVTQMGQEVILRCVPISNHLYFYWYRQILGQKVEFLVSFYNNEISEKSEIFDDQFSVERPDGSNFTLKIRSTKLEDSAMYFCASSGQNTGELFFGEGSRLTVL.

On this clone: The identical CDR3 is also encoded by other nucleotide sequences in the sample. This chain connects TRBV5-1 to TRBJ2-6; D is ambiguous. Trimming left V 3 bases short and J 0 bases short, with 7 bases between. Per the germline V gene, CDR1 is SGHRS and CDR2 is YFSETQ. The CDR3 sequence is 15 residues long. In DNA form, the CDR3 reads TGCGCCAGCAGCTCGTCGCTCTCTGGGGCCAACGTCCTGACTTTC. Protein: CASSSSLSGANVLTF.

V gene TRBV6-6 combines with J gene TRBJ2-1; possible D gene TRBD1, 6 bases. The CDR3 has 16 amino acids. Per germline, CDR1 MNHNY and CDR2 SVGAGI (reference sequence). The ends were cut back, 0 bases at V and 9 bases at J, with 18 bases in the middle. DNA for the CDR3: TGTGCCAGCAGTTACTCGGCTAGCCGGGACATTTTTGAGCAGTTCTTC. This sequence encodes CASSYSASRDIFEQFF.

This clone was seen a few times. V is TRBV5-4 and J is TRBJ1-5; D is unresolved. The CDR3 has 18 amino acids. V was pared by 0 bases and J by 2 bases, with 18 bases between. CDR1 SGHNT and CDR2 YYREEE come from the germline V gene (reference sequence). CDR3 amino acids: CASSLEGRWNPRNQPQHF. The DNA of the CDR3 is TGTGCCAGCAGCTTGGAGGGCCGGTGGAACCCTCGCAATCAGCCCCAGCATTTT.

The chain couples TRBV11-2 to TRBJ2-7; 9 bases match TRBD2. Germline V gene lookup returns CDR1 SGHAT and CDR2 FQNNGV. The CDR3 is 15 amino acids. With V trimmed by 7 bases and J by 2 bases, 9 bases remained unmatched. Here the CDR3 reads CASTPYSGGTYEQYF. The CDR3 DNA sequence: TGTGCCAGCACCCCTTATAGCGGGGGTACCTACGAGCAGTACTTC.